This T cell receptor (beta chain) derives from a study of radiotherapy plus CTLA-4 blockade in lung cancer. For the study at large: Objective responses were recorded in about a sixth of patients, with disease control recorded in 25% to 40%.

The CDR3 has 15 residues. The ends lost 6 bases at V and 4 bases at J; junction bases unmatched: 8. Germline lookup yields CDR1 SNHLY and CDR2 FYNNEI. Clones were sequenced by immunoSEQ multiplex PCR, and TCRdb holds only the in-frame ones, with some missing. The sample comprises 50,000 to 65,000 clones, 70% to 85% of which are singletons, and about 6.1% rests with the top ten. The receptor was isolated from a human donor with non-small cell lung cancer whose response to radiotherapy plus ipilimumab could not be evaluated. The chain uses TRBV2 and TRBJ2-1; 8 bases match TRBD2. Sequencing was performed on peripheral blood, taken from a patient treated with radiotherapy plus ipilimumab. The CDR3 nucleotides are TGTGCCAGCAGAATCGAAGCGGGGGCTTACAATGAGCAGTTCTTC. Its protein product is CASRIEAGAYNEQFF.